This TCR beta chain was captured in a study of identical twins. This CDR3 contains 14 residues. CDR1 is MNHNS and CDR2 is SASEGT in the germline V gene. Trimming took 6 bases from V and 4 from J, leaving 13 bases between them. The sample holds many counts of this clonotype. Its antigen is undetermined. Findings and limits, study-wide: Cord blood's abundant beta clonotypes had fewer insertions, unlike memory repertoires. In zero-insertion analyses, partial confounding could arise from invariant MAIT and iNKT cells.

Each cDNA held unique molecular identifiers, and template switching gave it a universal primer site. MiXCR, applied by TCRdb to the 5' RACE reads, yields one record per CDR3 protein. The table includes about 450,000 distinct CDR3 sequences, about 18% detected once. V usage is TRBV6-1 and J usage is TRBJ1-3; D is uncertain. Sequenced: naive T cells sorted from blood. The origin of this receptor is a man aged 45-65 years in good health. This CDR3 is CASRLRGNGNTIYF. The CDR3 coding sequence is TGTGCCAGCAGACTGCGAGGGAACGGAAACACCATATATTTT.